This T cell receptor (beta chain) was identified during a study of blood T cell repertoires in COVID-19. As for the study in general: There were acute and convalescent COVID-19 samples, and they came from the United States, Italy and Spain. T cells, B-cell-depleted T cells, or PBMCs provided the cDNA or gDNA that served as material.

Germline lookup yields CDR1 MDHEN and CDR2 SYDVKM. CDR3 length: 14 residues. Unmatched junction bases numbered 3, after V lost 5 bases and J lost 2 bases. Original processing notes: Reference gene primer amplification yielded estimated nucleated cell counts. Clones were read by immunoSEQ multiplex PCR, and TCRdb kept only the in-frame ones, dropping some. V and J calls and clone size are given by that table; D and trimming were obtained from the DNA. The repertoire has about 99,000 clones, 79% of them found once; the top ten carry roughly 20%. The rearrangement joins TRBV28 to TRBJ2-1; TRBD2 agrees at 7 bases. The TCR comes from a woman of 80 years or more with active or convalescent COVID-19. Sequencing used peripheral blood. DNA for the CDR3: TGTGCCAGCAGTACCGGACTAGCCTACAATGAGCAGTTCTTC. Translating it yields CASSTGLAYNEQFF. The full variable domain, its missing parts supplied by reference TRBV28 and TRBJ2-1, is DVKVTQSSRYLVKRTGEKVFLECVQDMDHENMFWYRQDPGLGLRLIYFSYDVKMKEKGDIPEGYSVSREKKERFSLILESASTNQTSMYLCASSTGLAYNEQFFGPGTRLTVL.